This TCR beta chain was captured in a study of blood T cell repertoires in COVID-19. Study details: Acute and convalescent COVID-19 specimens originated in the United States, Italy and Spain. T cells, B-cell-depleted T cells, or PBMCs supplied cDNA or gDNA.

As originally analysed: Estimated nucleated cell counts came from reference gene primer amplification. Sequencing was performed with immunoSEQ multiplex PCR; in TCRdb, only in-frame clones are kept and a portion is missing. D and trimming were read from the DNA, whereas the V and J calls and clone size are those reported in that table. The table records under 250,000 clones, 83% of them present only once. What was sequenced was peripheral blood. This sequence originates from an older woman with active or convalescent COVID-19.

CDR3 bases: TGTGCCAGCAGCTTGGGACAGGGTTGGAATGAGCAGTTCTTC. Translation gives CASSLGQGWNEQFF. The chain couples TRBV7-3 to TRBJ2-1, with 9 bases fitting TRBD1. The CDR3 contains 14 residues. V shed 3 bases, J shed 7 bases, and the junction held 4 bases outside the gene matches. Germline V gene data show CDR1 as SGHTA and CDR2 as FQGTGA.